This T cell receptor beta chain came from a study of T-cell memory formation after mild COVID-19. At the level of the study: TCR clusters mostly belonged to single donors. Study-wide findings and caveats: Cross-reactive memory seemingly joined, as some responding clones were found in pre-infection memory. Clones that contracted from day 15 to 85 were balanced CD4/CD8, while later expanders leaned CD4+.

Germline V lookup: CDR1 MDHEN, CDR2 SYDVKM. The CDR3 covers 13 residues. Trimming pared 2 bases from V and 3 bases from J, leaving 7 bases between. TCRdb independently ran MiXCR on the 5' RACE reads; one entry per CDR3 protein. The repertoire holds 150,000 to 200,000 distinct CDR3 sequences, with roughly 16% as singletons. This clonotype was found many times. Its antigen is unknown. This clonotype originated in an adult woman who had mild COVID-19 (a few samples of this study predate the infection). Cell type and time point are not known. The chain uses TRBV28 and TRBJ2-5; TRBD1 might be the D (5 bases). Sequences were obtained from PBMCs or a T cell subset sorted from them (not recorded which). The CDR3: CASSLAREETQYF. DNA for the CDR3: TGTGCCAGCAGTTTAGCCAGGGAAGAGACCCAGTACTTC.